These 18 T cell receptor beta chains share one sample of origin, sequenced in a study of response to subunit inactivated influenza vaccine. TCRdb independently ran MiXCR on the RT-PCR reads; one entry per CDR3 protein. This sample has about 530,000 distinct CDR3 sequences, with about an eighth found just once. This sample comprised PBMCs from blood, obtained about 40 days after vaccination. These TCRs come from a man aged 50 to 59 who received an inactivated influenza vaccine.

The chain couples TRBV5-1 to TRBJ1-1, with 7 nucleotides matching TRBD1. The CDR3 contains 14 residues. Germline V lookup: CDR1 SGHRS, CDR2 YFSETQ. J gave up 0 bases and V 2 bases, and 1 base lay outside the gene matches. The CDR3 DNA follows: TGCGCCAGCAGCTTTGACAGGGTGAACACTGAAGCTTTCTTT. Its translation: CASSFDRVNTEAFF. The full variable domain, completed using reference TRBV5-1 and TRBJ1-1, is KAGVTQTPRYLIKTRGQQVTLSCSPISGHRSVSWYQQTPGQGLQFLFEYFSETQRNKGNFPGRFSGRQFSNSRSEMNVSTLELGDSALYLCASSFDRVNTEAFFGQGTRLTVV.

This clonotype was recorded many times. The chain couples TRBV5-1 to TRBJ1-1; TRBD1 aligns across 7 bases. The CDR3 extends over 14 amino acids. CDR1 is SGHRS and CDR2 is YFSETQ in the germline V gene. The V segment lost 6 bases and the J segment 1 base; nucleotides outside the gene matches: 6. The CDR3 spells CASTLQGQNTEAFF. The DNA for the CDR3 is TGCGCCAGCACCCTACAGGGGCAGAACACTGAAGCTTTCTTT.

The genes are TRBV7-2 and TRBJ1-2, with D possibly being TRBD1 (6 bases). Germline CDR1 SGHTA, CDR2 FQGNSA. V was trimmed by 1 base and J by 6 bases, leaving 9 bases between them. This CDR3 contains 13 residues. In DNA form, the CDR3 reads TGTGCCAGCAGCTTAGACAGGGTAAATGGCTACACCTTC. Encoded protein: CASSLDRVNGYTF.

In its sample, this clonotype was seen a few times. This chain joins TRBV6-2 or TRBV6-3 and TRBJ1-5; no firm D call. V lost 6 bases to trimming and J lost 2 bases, with 20 bases between them. CDR3 length: 17 residues. Germline loops: CDR1 MNHEY, CDR2 SVGEGT. The CDR3 nucleotides are TGTGCCAGCAGCTACGACGCGGTCACAGAACGCAATCAGCCCCAGCATTTT. This encodes CASSYDAVTERNQPQHF.

This clonotype was counted a few times. The rearrangement uses TRBV6-1 and TRBJ2-5; weak D call: TRBD1 (5 bases). V lost 7 bases and J 4 bases, leaving 19 bases between the germline ends. Germline V gene sequence: CDR1 MNHNS, CDR2 SASEGT. CDR3 length: 15 residues. The CDR3: CASTTSGAQGETQYF. The CDR3 coding sequence is TGTGCCAGCACTACCTCTGGGGCCCAGGGAGAGACCCAGTACTTC.

The chain combines TRBV11-2 with TRBJ2-7, with a weak D call TRBD1 (6 bases). Trimming left V 6 bases short and J 0 bases short, with 12 bases between. Germline loops: CDR1 SGHAT, CDR2 FQNNGV. CDR3 length equals 14 residues. CDR3 in amino acids: CASSYQGPSYEQYF. The CDR3 region has the DNA TGTGCCAGCAGTTACCAGGGGCCCTCCTACGAGCAGTACTTC. The full variable domain, its missing parts supplied by reference TRBV11-2 and TRBJ2-7, is EAGVAQSPRYKIIEKRQSVAFWCNPISGHATLYWYQQILGQGPKLLIQFQNNGVVDDSQLPKDRFSAERLKGVDSTLKIQPAKLEDSAVYLCASSYQGPSYEQYFGPGTRLTVT.

This clonotype was counted a few times. The chain couples TRBV11-2 to TRBJ1-2, with 7 positions matching TRBD1. The CDR3 runs 12 residues. V dropped 4 bases and J dropped 7; count of bases not matched to a gene: 3. The germline V gene has CDR1 SGHAT and CDR2 FQNNGV. The CDR3 is CASSSGGSGYTF. For the CDR3, the DNA is TGTGCCAGCAGCTCAGGGGGTAGTGGCTACACCTTC.

The V and J genes are TRBV9 and TRBJ2-1; the match to TRBD2 covers 9 bases. CDR3 length: 15 residues. CDR1 SGDLS and CDR2 YYNGEE come from the germline V gene. With 2 bases clipped from V and 6 bases from J, the junction kept 6 bases outside the gene matches. The CDR3 loop is CASSVGGRAGNEQFF. CDR3 DNA: TGTGCCAGCAGCGTGGGCGGGAGGGCCGGCAATGAGCAGTTCTTC. Based on the CDR3 plus reference TRBV9 and TRBJ2-1, the full variable domain is DSGVTQTPKHLITATGQRVTLRCSPRSGDLSVYWYQQSLDQGLQFLIQYYNGEERAKGNILERFSAQQFPDLHSELNLSSLELGDSALYFCASSVGGRAGNEQFFGPGTRLTVL.

This clonotype has only a few counts. The V and J genes are TRBV4-3 and TRBJ2-3; no definite D call. Germline loops: CDR1 LGHNA, CDR2 YSLEER. V lost 0 bases, J lost 6 bases, and 16 bases lay in between. The CDR3 has 16 amino acids. This chain's CDR3 is CASSQDLGNSPDTQYF. The CDR3 nucleotides are TGCGCCAGCAGCCAAGATTTGGGGAATAGCCCGGATACGCAGTATTTT.

This clonotype has a count of ten or more. The V and J genes are TRBV10-2 and TRBJ2-7; D is uncertain. From germline, CDR1 is WSHSY and CDR2 SAAADI. CDR3 length equals 13 residues. Trimming left V 0 bases short and J 2 bases short, with 5 bases between. CDR3 loop: CASSESSPYEQYF. In nucleotides, the CDR3 is TGCGCCAGCAGTGAGTCTAGCCCCTACGAGCAGTACTTC.

This chain uses TRBV20-1 with TRBJ2-1; TRBD2 is a possible D gene (7 bases). The CDR3 sequence is 14 residues long. The V and J ends lost 6 bases and 8 bases respectively, with 20 bases between them. Germline assignment: CDR1 DFQATT and CDR2 SNEGSKA (reference sequence). CDR3 DNA: TGCAGTGCAAATTATAGGGGGGGGTATGATGAGCAGTTCTTC. This translates into CSANYRGGYDEQFF.

The chain carries TRBV20-1 and TRBJ2-5; D is possibly TRBD1 or TRBD2 (5 bases each). Deletions cut 0 bases from V and 5 bases from J, with 16 bases between. This CDR3 has 15 residues. Germline assignment: CDR1 DFQATT and CDR2 SNEGSKA (reference sequence). For the CDR3, the DNA is TGCAGTGCTAGAGACCTACGCGAGGGGTCGGAGACCCAGTACTTC. It specifies CSARDLREGSETQYF.

The chain joins TRBV3-1 to TRBJ2-5, with D possibly TRBD2 on 6 matching bases. The V gene lost 4 bases and the J gene lost 4 bases, with 16 bases spanning the gap. CDR3 size: 15 residues. Germline CDR1 is LGHDT and CDR2 is YNNKEL (reference sequence). The CDR3, as DNA: TGTGCCAGCAGCCTCTGGGACTCTGGGGGAGAGACCCAGTACTTC. Translating gives CASSLWDSGGETQYF.

There are many counts of this clonotype. V is TRBV10-3 and J is TRBJ2-2, with D tentatively TRBD2 (6 bases). Trimming pared 5 bases from V and 1 base from J, leaving 14 bases between. CDR1 is ENHRY and CDR2 is SYGVKD in the germline V gene. The CDR3 loop spans 16 amino acids. The CDR3 DNA reads TGTGCCATCAGTAGGAGGGCCCAAGGGAACACCGGGGAGCTGTTTTTT. Translated, it gives CAISRRAQGNTGELFF.

This clonotype was seen a few times. The chain carries TRBV4-3 and TRBJ1-6; no clear D gene. The germline V gene encodes CDR1 LGHNA and CDR2 YSLEER. The CDR3 runs 16 residues. Trimming removed 0 bases from V and 3 bases from J, with 9 bases in between. The chain's CDR3 is CASSQELRSYNSPLHF. Here the CDR3 DNA reads TGCGCCAGCAGCCAAGAGCTCAGAAGCTATAATTCACCCCTCCACTTT.

This chain links TRBV4-1 with TRBJ2-7; TRBD1 or TRBD2 may be the D gene (5 bases each). This CDR3 region has 14 residues. V was cut by 2 bases and J by 0 bases, with 8 bases left in between. CDR1 is MGHRA, CDR2 YSYEKL, per germline. CDR3: CASSQRGDSYEQYF. The CDR3 DNA reads as TGCGCCAGCAGCCAAAGGGGAGACTCCTACGAGCAGTACTTC.

This clonotype was seen more than once but under ten times. The chain carries TRBV4-2 and TRBJ2-5; D not resolved. CDR1 is LGHNA and CDR2 is YNFKEQ in the germline V gene. Between the trimmed V and J ends, which lost 0 bases and 5 bases, there was a span of 10 bases. The CDR3 runs to 14 residues. The CDR3 loop is CASSQDQGGETQYF. CDR3 nucleotide sequence: TGTGCCAGCAGCCAAGATCAAGGTGGGGAGACCCAGTACTTC.

This clonotype showed up many times. The chain couples TRBV5-6 to TRBJ2-7; TRBD1 aligns across 10 bases. The CDR3 extends over 16 amino acids. Unmatched junction bases numbered 9, after V lost 4 bases and J lost 2 bases. Germline CDR1 SGHDT, CDR2 YYEEEE. The CDR3 region is CASSGYGQGVAYEQYF. The CDR3 DNA follows: TGTGCCAGCAGCGGCTATGGACAGGGGGTGGCCTACGAGCAGTACTTC.